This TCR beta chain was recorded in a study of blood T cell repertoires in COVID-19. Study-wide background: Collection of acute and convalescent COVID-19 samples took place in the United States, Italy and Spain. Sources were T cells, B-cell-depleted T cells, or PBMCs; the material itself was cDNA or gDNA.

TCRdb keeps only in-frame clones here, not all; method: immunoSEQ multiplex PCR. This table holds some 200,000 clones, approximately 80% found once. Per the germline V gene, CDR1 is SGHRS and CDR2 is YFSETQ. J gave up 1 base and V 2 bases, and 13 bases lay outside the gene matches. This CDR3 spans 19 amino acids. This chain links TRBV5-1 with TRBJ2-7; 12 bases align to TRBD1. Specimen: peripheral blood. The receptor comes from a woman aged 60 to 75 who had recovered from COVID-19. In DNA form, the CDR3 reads TGCGCCAGCAGCTTCTCCGGGACAGGGGGCGGATACGGTTCCTACGAGCAGTACTTC. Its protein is CASSFSGTGGGYGSYEQYF.